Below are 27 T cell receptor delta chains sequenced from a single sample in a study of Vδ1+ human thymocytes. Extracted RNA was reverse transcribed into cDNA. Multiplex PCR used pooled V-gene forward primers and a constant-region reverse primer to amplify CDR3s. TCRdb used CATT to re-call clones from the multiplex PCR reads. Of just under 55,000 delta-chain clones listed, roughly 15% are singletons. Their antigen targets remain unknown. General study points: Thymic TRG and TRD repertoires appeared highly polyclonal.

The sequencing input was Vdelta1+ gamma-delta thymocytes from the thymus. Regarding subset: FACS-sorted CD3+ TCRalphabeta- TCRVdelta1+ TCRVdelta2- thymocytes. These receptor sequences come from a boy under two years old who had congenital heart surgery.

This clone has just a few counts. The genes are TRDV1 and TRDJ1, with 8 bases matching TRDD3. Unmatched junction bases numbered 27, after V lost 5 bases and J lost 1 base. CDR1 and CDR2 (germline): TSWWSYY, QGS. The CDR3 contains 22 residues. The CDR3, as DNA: TGTGCTCTTGGGTTCCCGGGGGCTCCCACGTACTGGGGGGTACCTTCCACCGATAAACTCATCTTT. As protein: CALGFPGAPTYWGVPSTDKLIF.

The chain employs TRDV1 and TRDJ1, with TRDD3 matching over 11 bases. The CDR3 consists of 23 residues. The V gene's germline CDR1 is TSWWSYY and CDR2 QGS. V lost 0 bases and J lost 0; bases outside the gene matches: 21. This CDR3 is CALGELTTRHLLGDKAYTDKLIF. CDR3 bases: TGTGCTCTTGGGGAACTAACCACTCGCCACTTACTGGGGGATAAGGCTTACACCGATAAACTCATCTTT.

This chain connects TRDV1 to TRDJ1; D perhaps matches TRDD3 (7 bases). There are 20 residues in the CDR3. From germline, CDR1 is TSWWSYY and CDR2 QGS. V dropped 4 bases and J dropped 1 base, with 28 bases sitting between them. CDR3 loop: CALGGSYWWGNQRVTDKLIF. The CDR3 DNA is TGTGCTCTTGGGGGATCCTACTGGTGGGGGAACCAACGGGTCACCGATAAACTCATCTTT.

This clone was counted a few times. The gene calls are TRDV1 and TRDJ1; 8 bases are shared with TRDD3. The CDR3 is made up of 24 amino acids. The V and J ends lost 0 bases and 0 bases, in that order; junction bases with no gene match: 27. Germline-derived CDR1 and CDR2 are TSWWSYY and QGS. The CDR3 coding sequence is TGTGCTCTTGGGGAACTTAACCTAGCGGTTAGGTACCGGGGGATAGGCGAATACACCGATAAACTCATCTTT. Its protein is CALGELNLAVRYRGIGEYTDKLIF.

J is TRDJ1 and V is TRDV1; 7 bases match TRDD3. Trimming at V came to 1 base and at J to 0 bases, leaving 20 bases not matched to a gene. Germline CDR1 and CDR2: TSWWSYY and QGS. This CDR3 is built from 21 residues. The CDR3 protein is CALGEQNPFADWGFYTDKLIF. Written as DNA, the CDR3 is TGTGCTCTTGGGGAACAGAACCCCTTCGCCGACTGGGGTTTTTACACCGATAAACTCATCTTT.

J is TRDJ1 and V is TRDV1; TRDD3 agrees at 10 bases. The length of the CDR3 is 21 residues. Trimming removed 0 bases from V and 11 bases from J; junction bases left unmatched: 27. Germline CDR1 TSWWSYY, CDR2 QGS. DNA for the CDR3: TGTGCTCTTGGGGAACTCTGTATTGCTCCTACGCCCTATACTGGGGGATCCCCGCTCATCTTT. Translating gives CALGELCIAPTPYTGGSPLIF.

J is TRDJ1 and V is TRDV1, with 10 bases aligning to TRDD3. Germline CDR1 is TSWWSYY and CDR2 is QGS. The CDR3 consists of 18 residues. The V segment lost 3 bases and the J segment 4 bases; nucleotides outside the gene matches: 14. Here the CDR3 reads CALGDYPTGDTPVDKLIF. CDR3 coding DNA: TGTGCTCTTGGGGACTATCCTACGGGGGATACGCCAGTCGATAAACTCATCTTT.

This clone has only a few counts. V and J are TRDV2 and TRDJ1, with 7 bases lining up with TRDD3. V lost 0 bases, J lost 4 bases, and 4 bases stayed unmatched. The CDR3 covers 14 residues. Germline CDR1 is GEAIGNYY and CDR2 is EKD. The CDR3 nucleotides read TGTGCCTGTGACACCGAACGGGGATACGATAAACTCATCTTT. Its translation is CACDTERGYDKLIF.

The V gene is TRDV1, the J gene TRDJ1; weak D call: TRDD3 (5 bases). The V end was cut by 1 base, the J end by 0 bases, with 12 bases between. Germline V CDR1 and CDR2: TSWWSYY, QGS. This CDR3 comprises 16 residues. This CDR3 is CALGEREGSHTDKLIF. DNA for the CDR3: TGTGCTCTTGGGGAACGGGAGGGATCCCACACCGATAAACTCATCTTT.

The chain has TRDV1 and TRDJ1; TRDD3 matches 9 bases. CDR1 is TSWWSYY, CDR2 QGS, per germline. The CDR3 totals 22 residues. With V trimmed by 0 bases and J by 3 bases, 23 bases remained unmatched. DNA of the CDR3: TGTGCTCTTGGGGAACTTTTACTTCCTAAGAACTCTGGGGGATTGGAAGCCGATAAACTCATCTTT. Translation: CALGELLLPKNSGGLEADKLIF.

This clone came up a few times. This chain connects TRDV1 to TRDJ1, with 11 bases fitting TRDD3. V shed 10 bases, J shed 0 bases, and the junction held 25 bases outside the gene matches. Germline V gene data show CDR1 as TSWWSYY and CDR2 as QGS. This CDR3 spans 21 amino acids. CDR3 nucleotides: TGTGCTCGGTGGATCTTTCTCCGCGTACTGGGGGATAAATTACACACCGATAAACTCATCTTT. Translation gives CARWIFLRVLGDKLHTDKLIF.

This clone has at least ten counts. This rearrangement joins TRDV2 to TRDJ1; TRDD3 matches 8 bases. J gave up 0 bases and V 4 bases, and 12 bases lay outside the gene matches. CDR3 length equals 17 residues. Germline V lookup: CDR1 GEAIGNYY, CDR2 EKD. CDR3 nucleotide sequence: TGTGCCTGTGATCTGGGGGAAGTCCACTTGTACACCGATAAACTCATCTTT. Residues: CACDLGEVHLYTDKLIF.

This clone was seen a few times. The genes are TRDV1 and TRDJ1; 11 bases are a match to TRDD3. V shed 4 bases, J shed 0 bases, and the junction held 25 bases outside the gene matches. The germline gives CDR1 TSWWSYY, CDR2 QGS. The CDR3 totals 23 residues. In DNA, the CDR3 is TGTGCTCTTGGGGGACCAGCCCTTCCCCACTGGGGGATATCAGTAAGGTACACCGATAAACTCATCTTT. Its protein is CALGGPALPHWGISVRYTDKLIF.

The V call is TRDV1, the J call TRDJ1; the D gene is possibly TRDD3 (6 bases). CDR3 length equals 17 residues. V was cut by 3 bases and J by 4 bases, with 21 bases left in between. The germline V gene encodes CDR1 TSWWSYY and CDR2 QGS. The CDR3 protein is CALGDHMGASRNDKLIF. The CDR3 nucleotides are TGTGCTCTTGGGGACCATATGGGGGCTTCTAGGAACGATAAACTCATCTTT.

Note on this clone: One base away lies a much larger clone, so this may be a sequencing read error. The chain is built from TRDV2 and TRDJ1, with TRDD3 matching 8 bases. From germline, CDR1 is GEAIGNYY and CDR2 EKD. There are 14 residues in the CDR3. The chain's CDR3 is CACDTAGGPEKLIF. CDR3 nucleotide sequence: TGTGCCTGTGACACCGCTGGGGGACCCGAAAAACTCATCTTT.

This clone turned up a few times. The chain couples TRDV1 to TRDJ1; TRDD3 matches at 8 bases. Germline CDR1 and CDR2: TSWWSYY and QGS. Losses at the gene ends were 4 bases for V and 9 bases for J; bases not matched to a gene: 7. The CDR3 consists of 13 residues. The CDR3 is CALGGDGGLELIF. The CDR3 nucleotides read TGTGCTCTTGGGGGAGATGGGGGATTGGAACTCATCTTT.

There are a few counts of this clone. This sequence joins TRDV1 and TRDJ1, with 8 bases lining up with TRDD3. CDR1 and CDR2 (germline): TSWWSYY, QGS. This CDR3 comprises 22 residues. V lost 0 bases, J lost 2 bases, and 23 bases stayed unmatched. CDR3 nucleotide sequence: TGTGCTCTTGGGGAACTAGATCACCCCAAGACTGGGGGCGGATGGGGTACCGATAAACTCATCTTT. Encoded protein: CALGELDHPKTGGGWGTDKLIF.

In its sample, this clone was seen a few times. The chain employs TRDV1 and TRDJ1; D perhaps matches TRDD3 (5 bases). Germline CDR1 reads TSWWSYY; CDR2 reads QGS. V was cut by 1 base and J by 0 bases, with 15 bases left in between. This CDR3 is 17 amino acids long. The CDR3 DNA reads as TGTGCTCTTGGGGAACAAGAGATTGGGGTTTACACCGATAAACTCATCTTT. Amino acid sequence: CALGEQEIGVYTDKLIF.

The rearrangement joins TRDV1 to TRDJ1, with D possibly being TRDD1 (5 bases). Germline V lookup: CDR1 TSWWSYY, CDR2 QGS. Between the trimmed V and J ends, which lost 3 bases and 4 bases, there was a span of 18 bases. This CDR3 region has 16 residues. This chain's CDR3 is CALGDREIRLGDKLIF. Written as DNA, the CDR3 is TGTGCTCTTGGGGACCGAGAAATCAGGCTCGGCGATAAACTCATCTTT.

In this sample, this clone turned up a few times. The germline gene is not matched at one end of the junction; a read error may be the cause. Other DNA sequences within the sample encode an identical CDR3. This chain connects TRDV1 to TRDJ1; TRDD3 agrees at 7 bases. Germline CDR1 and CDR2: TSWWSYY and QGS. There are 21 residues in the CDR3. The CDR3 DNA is TGTGCTCTTGGGGAATTGACGCTGGGGATAACCCTAGTACCGTACACCGATAAACTCATCTTC. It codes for CALGELTLGITLVPYTDKLIF.

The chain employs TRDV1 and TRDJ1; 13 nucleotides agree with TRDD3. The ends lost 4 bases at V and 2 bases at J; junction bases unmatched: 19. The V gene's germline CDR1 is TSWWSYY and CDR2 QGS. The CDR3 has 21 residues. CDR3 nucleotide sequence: TGTGCTCTTGGGGTCCCGGTCGGGGCTAAGAGACTGGGGGATACGACCGATAAACTCATCTTT. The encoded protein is CALGVPVGAKRLGDTTDKLIF.

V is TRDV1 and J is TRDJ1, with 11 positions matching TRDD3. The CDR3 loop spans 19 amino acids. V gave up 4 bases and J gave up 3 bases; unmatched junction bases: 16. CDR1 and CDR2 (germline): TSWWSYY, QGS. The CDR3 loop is CALGGPYVAGGYRSDKLIF. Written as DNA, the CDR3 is TGTGCTCTTGGGGGCCCCTACGTCGCTGGGGGATACAGATCCGATAAACTCATCTTT.

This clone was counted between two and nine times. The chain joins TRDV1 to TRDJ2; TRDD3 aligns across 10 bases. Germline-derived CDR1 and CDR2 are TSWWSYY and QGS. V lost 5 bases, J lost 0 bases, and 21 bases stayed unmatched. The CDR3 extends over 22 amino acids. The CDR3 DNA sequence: TGTGCTCTTGGGACCCCCCCGCTACCTGGGGGATATTACCTAGCTTTGACAGCACAACTCTTCTTT. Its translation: CALGTPPLPGGYYLALTAQLFF.

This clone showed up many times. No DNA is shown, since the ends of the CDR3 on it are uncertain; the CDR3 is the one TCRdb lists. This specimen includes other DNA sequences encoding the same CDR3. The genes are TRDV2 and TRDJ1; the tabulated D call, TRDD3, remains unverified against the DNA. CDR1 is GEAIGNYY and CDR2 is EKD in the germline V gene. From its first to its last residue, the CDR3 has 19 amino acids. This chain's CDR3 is CACDTGPLLFGGHTDKLIF.

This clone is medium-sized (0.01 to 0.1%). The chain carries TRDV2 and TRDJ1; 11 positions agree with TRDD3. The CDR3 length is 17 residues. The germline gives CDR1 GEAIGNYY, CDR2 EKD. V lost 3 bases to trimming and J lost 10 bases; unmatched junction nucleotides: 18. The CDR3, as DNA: TGTGCCTGTGACCGCACTCCCAAGTTTACTGGGGGATATGGACTCATCTTT. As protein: CACDRTPKFTGGYGLIF.

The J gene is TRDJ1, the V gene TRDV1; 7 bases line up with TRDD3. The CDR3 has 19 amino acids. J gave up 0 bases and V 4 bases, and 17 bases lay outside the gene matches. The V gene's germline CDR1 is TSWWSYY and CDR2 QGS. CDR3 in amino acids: CALGAHFLFGGPYTDKLIF. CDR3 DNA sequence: TGTGCTCTTGGGGCCCATTTCCTCTTTGGGGGACCCTACACCGATAAACTCATCTTT.

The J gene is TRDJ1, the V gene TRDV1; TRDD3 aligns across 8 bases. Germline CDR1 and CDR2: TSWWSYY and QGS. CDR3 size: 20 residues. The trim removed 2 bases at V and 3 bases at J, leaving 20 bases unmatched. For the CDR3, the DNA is TGTGCTCTTGGGGAAGATTTGTCCCCCTGTAGTGGGGGATCGGCCGATAAACTCATCTTT. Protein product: CALGEDLSPCSGGSADKLIF.